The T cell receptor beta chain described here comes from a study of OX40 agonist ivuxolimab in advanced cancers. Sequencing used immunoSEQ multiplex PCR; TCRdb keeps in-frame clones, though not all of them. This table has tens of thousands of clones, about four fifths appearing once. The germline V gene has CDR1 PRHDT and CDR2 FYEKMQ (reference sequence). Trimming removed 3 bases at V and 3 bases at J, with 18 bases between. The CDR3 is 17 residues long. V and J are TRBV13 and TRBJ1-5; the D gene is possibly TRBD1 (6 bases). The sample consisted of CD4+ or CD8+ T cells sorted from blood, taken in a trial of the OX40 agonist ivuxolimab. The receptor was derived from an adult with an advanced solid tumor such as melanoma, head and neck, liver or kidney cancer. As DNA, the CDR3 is TGTGCCAGCAGCTTGGGGCAGGGGATACGGTACAATCAGCCCCAGCATTTT. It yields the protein CASSLGQGIRYNQPQHF.